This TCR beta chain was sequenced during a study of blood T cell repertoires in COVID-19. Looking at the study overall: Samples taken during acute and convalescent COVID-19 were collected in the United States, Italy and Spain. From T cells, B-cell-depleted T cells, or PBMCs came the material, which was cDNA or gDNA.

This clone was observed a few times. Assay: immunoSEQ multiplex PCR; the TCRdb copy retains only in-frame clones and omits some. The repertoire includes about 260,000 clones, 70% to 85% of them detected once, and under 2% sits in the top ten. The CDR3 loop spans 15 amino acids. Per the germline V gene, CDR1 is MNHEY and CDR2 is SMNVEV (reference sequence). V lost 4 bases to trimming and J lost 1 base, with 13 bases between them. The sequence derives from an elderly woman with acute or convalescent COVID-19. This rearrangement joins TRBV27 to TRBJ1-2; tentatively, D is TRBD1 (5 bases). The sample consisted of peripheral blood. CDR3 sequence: CASSYAYRSNYGYTF. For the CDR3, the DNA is TGTGCCAGCAGTTACGCTTACAGGAGTAACTATGGCTACACCTTC.